One sample yielded the 10 T cell receptor beta chains listed below, sequenced in a study of blood T cell repertoires in COVID-19. Clones were sequenced by immunoSEQ multiplex PCR, and TCRdb holds only the in-frame ones, with some missing. Of about 170,000 clones listed, approximately 83% are singletons. Material: peripheral blood. The receptors originated from a woman of 80 years or more with acute or convalescent COVID-19.

The rearrangement uses TRBV3-1 (or the pseudogene TRBV3-2) and TRBJ1-1; D is unclear. The V and J ends lost 6 bases and 4 bases respectively, with 12 bases between them. Germline V gene lookup returns CDR1 LGHDT and CDR2 YNNKEL (reference sequence). The CDR3 totals 13 residues. The CDR3 region has the DNA TGTGCCAGCAGGTCACATGAATCCACTGAAGCTTTCTTT. Protein product: CASRSHESTEAFF.

In nucleotides, the CDR3 is TGTGCCAGCAGGACGACTAGCGGGAGGTTCTACGAGCAGTACTTC. This sequence encodes CASRTTSGRFYEQYF. V gene TRBV7-4 combines with J gene TRBJ2-7, with 13 bases matching TRBD2. Losses at the gene ends were 6 bases for V and 3 bases for J; bases not matched to a gene: 5. CDR1 SGHVT and CDR2 SQSDAQ come from the germline V gene. The CDR3 consists of 15 residues.

The chain is built from TRBV3-1 (or the pseudogene TRBV3-2) and TRBJ1-1, with D maybe TRBD1 (5 bases). Deletions cut 5 bases from V and 0 bases from J, with 7 bases between. Germline CDR1 LGHDT, CDR2 YNNKEL (reference sequence). This CDR3 is 13 amino acids long. Here the CDR3 reads CASSTTVNTEAFF. The DNA of the CDR3 is TGTGCCAGCAGCACGACAGTGAACACTGAAGCTTTCTTT.

The chain employs TRBV28 and TRBJ1-6, with 9 bases fitting TRBD1. J was trimmed by 13 bases and V by 3 bases; bases with no gene match: 4. Germline lookup yields CDR1 MDHEN and CDR2 SYDVKM. This CDR3 comprises 13 residues. CDR3: CASSFNRGPPLHF. CDR3 DNA sequence: TGTGCCAGCAGTTTCAACAGGGGGCCCCCCCTCCACTTT.

The rearrangement uses TRBV18 and TRBJ2-1; the match to TRBD2 covers 7 bases. Germline loops: CDR1 KGHSH, CDR2 LQKENI. CDR3 length: 15 residues. V lost 2 bases, J lost 0 bases, and 1 base stayed unmatched. The CDR3 is CASSPSGGSYNEQFF. In DNA form, the CDR3 reads TGTGCCAGCTCACCATCGGGGGGCTCCTACAATGAGCAGTTCTTC.

The J gene is TRBJ2-2, the V gene TRBV7-9; D might be TRBD2 (5 bases). CDR1 SEHNR and CDR2 FQNEAQ come from the germline V gene (reference sequence). Trimming cost V 2 bases and J 3 bases, with 10 bases left between them. The CDR3 length is 15 residues. CDR3 sequence: CASSLRGYHTGELFF. The CDR3 DNA is TGTGCCAGCAGCTTACGGGGTTATCACACCGGGGAGCTGTTTTTT.

The chain recombines TRBV9 with TRBJ2-2; D gene ambiguous. CDR3 size: 16 residues. Germline lookup yields CDR1 SGDLS and CDR2 YYNGEE. Trimming removed 0 bases from V and 6 bases from J, with 15 bases in between. Written as DNA, the CDR3 is TGTGCCAGCAGCGTAGCTAGTACGACCGTACCCGGGGAGCTGTTTTTT. Protein sequence: CASSVASTTVPGELFF.

This clone was detected once. This chain connects TRBV14 to TRBJ2-2, with 10 bases fitting TRBD2. V lost 4 bases, J lost 1 base, and 6 bases stayed unmatched. CDR1 is SGHDN and CDR2 is FVKESK in the germline V gene. There are 17 residues in the CDR3. The CDR3 DNA reads TGTGCCAGCAGCCTCCTTAGCGGGGGGAAGAACACCGGGGAGCTGTTTTTT. As protein: CASSLLSGGKNTGELFF.

The rearrangement links TRBV7-2 to TRBJ2-5, with 9 bases matching TRBD2. The CDR3 runs 15 residues. Germline CDR1 is SGHTA and CDR2 is FQGNSA. V was pared by 3 bases and J by 5 bases, with 7 bases of the junction left unmatched. CDR3 amino acids: CASSFRAGGPETQYF. CDR3 bases: TGTGCCAGCAGCTTTCGGGCGGGGGGGCCGGAGACCCAGTACTTC.

J is TRBJ1-2 and V is TRBV28; D is possibly TRBD1 (5 bases). Germline values: CDR1 MDHEN, CDR2 SYDVKM. Trimming stripped 6 bases from V and 5 bases from J, with 19 bases between. The CDR3 has 15 residues. The CDR3, as DNA: TGTGCCAGCAGCTACCCCGGGAGGGGTACGTATGGCTACACCTTC. Its translation: CASSYPGRGTYGYTF.